Listed below are T cell receptor beta chains from one sample, sequenced in a study of blood T cell repertoires in COVID-19. TCRdb keeps only in-frame clones here, not all; method: immunoSEQ multiplex PCR. Of 120,000 to 150,000 clones listed, around 84% were seen once; the top ten hold over 5%. The specimen was peripheral blood. The receptor source for this set is a human donor in a cohort sampled during active COVID-19. CDR3s include the opening cysteine and the closing phenylalanine or tryptophan. The D gene is left open where the match is weak. Where a row states a size, it is once, few, many or the class of an expanded clone; other rows omit it.

J: TRBJ2-1; V: TRBV5-1; size: NA; D: NA; DNA: TGCGCCAGCAGCGTGGCGAGCTCCTACAATGAGCAGTTCTTC; CDR3: CASSVASSYNEQFF
J: TRBJ2-7; V: TRBV18; size: NA; D: NA; DNA: TGTGCCAGCCGATCCTACTACGAGCAGTACTTC; CDR3: CASRSYYEQYF
J: TRBJ2-1; V: TRBV2; size: NA; D: NA; DNA: TGTGCCAGCAGTGAAGCGCTTGGGCTATGGTTCTGCGGGAAGTGCTACAATGAGCAGTTCTTC; CDR3: CASSEALGLWFCGKCYNEQFF
J: TRBJ2-7; V: TRBV5-1; size: NA; D: TRBD1; DNA: TGCGCCAGCAGCTCGTCCCCGGACAGGGAAACCTACGAGCAGTACTTC; CDR3: CASSSSPDRETYEQYF
J: TRBJ2-7; V: TRBV28; size: NA; D: TRBD2; DNA: TGTGCCAGCAGTGCCTCCAAAGCGGGAGACTACGAGCAGTACTTC; CDR3: CASSASKAGDYEQYF
J: TRBJ2-1; V: TRBV7-3; size: NA; D: TRBD2; DNA: TGTGCCAGCAGCCCCCAGAGCGGGAGTATTGATGAGCAGTTCTTC; CDR3: CASSPQSGSIDEQFF
J: TRBJ2-1; V: TRBV28; size: NA; D: TRBD1; DNA: TGTGCCAGCAGTTTGACAGGGGCAGTCGGAAAGCAGTTCTTC; CDR3: CASSLTGAVGKQFF
J: TRBJ1-1; V: TRBV5-1; size: NA; D: NA; DNA: TGCGCCAGCAGCTTGCTTCCGGGGGGGATCGAAGCTTTCTTT; CDR3: CASSLLPGGIEAFF
J: TRBJ2-4; V: TRBV30; size: once; D: NA; DNA: TGTGCCTGGAGTGTACAGAAAAACATTCAGTACTTC; CDR3: CAWSVQKNIQYF
J: TRBJ2-7; V: TRBV10-3; size: NA; D: TRBD1; DNA: TGTGCCATCAGCTCCGGGACAGGGGCAACCTACGAGCAGTACTTC; CDR3: CAISSGTGATYEQYF
J: TRBJ2-7; V: TRBV19; size: once; D: TRBD1; DNA: TGTGCCAGTAGTATAGACAAGGGGGCCTCCTACGAGCAGTACTTC; CDR3: CASSIDKGASYEQYF
J: TRBJ2-3; V: TRBV27; size: NA; D: NA; DNA: TGTGCCAGCAGGGAGATGGGGCTACGTGGGACAGATACGCAGTATTTT; CDR3: CASREMGLRGTDTQYF
J: TRBJ1-2; V: TRBV19; size: once; D: TRBD1; DNA: TGTGCCAGTGTCAACACAGGGGTCCGCGCAGGTTGGGGCTACACCTTC; CDR3: CASVNTGVRAGWGYTF
J: TRBJ1-2; V: TRBV19; size: NA; D: TRBD1; DNA: TGTGCCAGTAGTATTGAAGACAGGGATCGTTATGGCTACACCTTC; CDR3: CASSIEDRDRYGYTF
J: TRBJ2-3; V: TRBV5-5; size: once; D: TRBD2; DNA: TGTGCCAGCAGCCACTTGGGGGGACTAGACACACTCACAGATACGCAGTATTTT; CDR3: CASSHLGGLDTLTDTQYF
J: TRBJ2-3; V: TRBV7-3; size: NA; D: NA; DNA: TGTGCCAGCAGCTTAACGCCGGCGGCAGATACGCAGTATTTT; CDR3: CASSLTPAADTQYF
J: TRBJ1-3; V: TRBV2; size: few; D: NA; DNA: TGTGCCAGCACCCTAACAGGTACCGCTGGAAACACCATATATTTT; CDR3: CASTLTGTAGNTIYF
J: TRBJ2-1; V: TRBV6-5; size: once; D: TRBD2; DNA: TGTGCCAGCAGTACCGGGACTAGCGGGGGCAATGAGCAGTTCTTC; CDR3: CASSTGTSGGNEQFF
J: TRBJ2-7; V: TRBV5-6; size: once; D: NA; DNA: TGTGCCAGCAGCTCCGACTACTACGAGCAGTACTTC; CDR3: CASSSDYYEQYF
J: TRBJ2-1; V: TRBV7-9; size: NA; D: TRBD1; DNA: TGTGCCAGCAGCTTAAATCAGGGGGCGAATGAGCAGTTCTTC; CDR3: CASSLNQGANEQFF
J: TRBJ2-1; V: TRBV30; size: NA; D: TRBD2; DNA: TGTGCCTGGTCTATAGCGGGAGTTGGGATGGATGAGCAGTTCTTC; CDR3: CAWSIAGVGMDEQFF
J: TRBJ2-1; V: TRBV7-9; size: few; D: TRBD1; DNA: TGTGCCAGCAGCCTCATAGGACAGGGATGGTCCCATGAGCAGTTCTTC; CDR3: CASSLIGQGWSHEQFF
J: TRBJ2-2; V: TRBV2; size: once; D: NA; DNA: TGTGCCTCCAGCCGGGGGTACACCGGGGAGCTGTTTTTT; CDR3: CASSRGYTGELFF
J: TRBJ1-4; V: TRBV27; size: NA; D: NA; DNA: TGTGCCGCTGCAGGATCAGGCGCAACTAATGAAAAACTGTTTTTT; CDR3: CAAAGSGATNEKLFF
J: TRBJ2-7; V: TRBV7-2; size: NA; D: TRBD1; DNA: TGTGCCAGCAGCTTAAGACAGGGGGCAGCCAACGAGCAGTACTTC; CDR3: CASSLRQGAANEQYF
J: TRBJ1-2; V: TRBV2; size: NA; D: TRBD1; DNA: TGTGCCAGCAGGGGGGACAGAGCAACTAACTATGGCTACACCTTC; CDR3: CASRGDRATNYGYTF